This T cell receptor beta chain was recorded in a study of cytomegalovirus exposure and HLA in healthy donors. V was clipped by 1 base and J by 1 base, with 5 bases between them. CDR3 size: 15 residues. Germline V gene sequence: CDR1 SGHNT, CDR2 YENEEA. The PCR was carried out with 60 Vbeta primers and 13 Jbeta primers. Some clones are missing from TCRdb's copy, which holds only in-frame ones; the method was immunoSEQ multiplex PCR. This sample's table has about 120,000 clones. The rearrangement links TRBV11-3 to TRBJ2-6; D is perhaps TRBD2 (5 bases). Sequencing used PBMCs. The TCR originated in a woman aged 40-49 years in good health and CMV-seropositive. Written as DNA, the CDR3 is TGTGCCAGCAGCTTAGCGGGGTCTGGGGCCAACGTCCTGACTTTC. It specifies CASSLAGSGANVLTF.